This T cell receptor (beta chain) was retrieved from a study of human T cells and chemical hapten exposure. Overall study findings and caveats: Counts of expanded TCRs (at PT1) showed a positive correlation with patch test score. No change in TCRs above 1 in 1000 frequency was produced by DPC sensitization.

Time point here: patch test 3, about 24 weeks after DPC sensitization. Sample treatment: therapeutic diphenylcyclopropenone sensitization with weekly scalp DPC. The table lists this clonotype with a few counts. Its cognate antigen is unknown. Germline V lookup: CDR1 KGHDR, CDR2 SFDVKD. The CDR3 length is 14 residues. Trimming took off 4 bases at V and 4 bases at J, with 12 bases between the two ends. Single cDNA molecules in the library carried unique molecular identifiers attached during preparation. TCRdb analysed the RACE reads with MiXCR anew, one entry per CDR3 protein. The top ten hold about 2.7% of the sample, which has roughly 100,000 distinct CDR3 sequences, 30% to 35% seen once.

The sample consisted of whole blood, taken in connection with sensitization to the hapten diphenylcyclopropenone (DPC). This clonotype originated in a man aged 35 to 55 with alopecia areata. Some clones in this sample may be carry-over from other donors' samples. The chain combines TRBV24-1 with TRBJ1-1; unclear D gene. The CDR3 DNA sequence: TGTGCCACCAGTGACCCAAGTTCGACCACTGAAGCTTTCTTT. Encoded protein: CATSDPSSTTEAFF.